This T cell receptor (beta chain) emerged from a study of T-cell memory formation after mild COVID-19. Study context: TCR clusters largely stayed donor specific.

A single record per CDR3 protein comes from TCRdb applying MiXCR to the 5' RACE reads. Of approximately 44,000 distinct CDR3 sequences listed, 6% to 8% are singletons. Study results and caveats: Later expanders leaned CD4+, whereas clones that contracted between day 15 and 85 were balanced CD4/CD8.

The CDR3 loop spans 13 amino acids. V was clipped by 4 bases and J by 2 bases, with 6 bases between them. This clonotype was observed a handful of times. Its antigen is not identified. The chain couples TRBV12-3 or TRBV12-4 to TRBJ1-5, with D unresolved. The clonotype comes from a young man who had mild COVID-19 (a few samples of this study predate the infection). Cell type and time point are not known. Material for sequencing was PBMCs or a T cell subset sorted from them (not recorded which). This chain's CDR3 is CASSSRGNQPQHF. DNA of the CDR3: TGTGCCAGCAGTTCTCGAGGCAATCAGCCCCAGCATTTT.